The 27 T cell receptor beta chains listed next were all sequenced from one sample in a study of T cell responses to AZD1222 COVID-19 vaccine. Data came from immunoSEQ multiplex PCR; TCRdb stores just in-frame clones and leaves some out. Of around 140,000 clones in the sample, roughly nine tenths were seen once. This specimen consisted of peripheral blood, obtained on day 0 of AZD1222 vaccination. The receptors were gathered from an adult in good health.

This chain links TRBV11-2 with TRBJ2-2, with TRBD1 matching over 8 bases. The germline V gene has CDR1 SGHAT and CDR2 FQNNGV. The CDR3 spans 15 residues. V was clipped by 5 bases and J by 7 bases; unmatched bases: 9. DNA for the CDR3: TGTGCCAGCAGCCCAGGGGGCGCGTACGGCGGGGAGCTGTTTTTT. Its translation: CASSPGGAYGGELFF.

J is TRBJ2-3 and V is TRBV5-6, with D possibly TRBD2 on 5 matching bases. Germline lookup yields CDR1 SGHDT and CDR2 YYEEEE. The CDR3 covers 13 residues. Trimming cost V 6 bases and J 1 base, with 9 bases left between them. The CDR3 DNA reads TGTGCCAGCACGCGGGTCGGCACAGATACGCAGTATTTT. As protein: CASTRVGTDTQYF.

The chain couples TRBV4-2 to TRBJ2-2; 8 bases fit TRBD1. Germline CDR1 and CDR2: LGHNA and YNFKEQ. J lost 6 bases, V lost 3 bases, and 3 bases had no gene match. The CDR3 loop spans 14 amino acids. CDR3 protein: CASSQGQVPGELFF. The CDR3, as DNA: TGTGCCAGCAGCCAGGGACAGGTTCCCGGGGAGCTGTTTTTT.

The chain recombines TRBV18 with TRBJ1-1; D gene uncertain. The CDR3 has 12 residues. V was trimmed by 8 bases and J by 8 bases, leaving 15 bases between them. CDR1 and CDR2 (germline): KGHSH, LQKENI. For the CDR3, the DNA is TGTGCCAGCGACCGATACGGATTAGAAGCTTTCTTT. Its translation is CASDRYGLEAFF.

This chain uses TRBV3-1 (or the pseudogene TRBV3-2) with TRBJ1-2, with 8 bases that match TRBD1. V trimming: 0 bases; J trimming: 7 bases; junction bases outside the gene matches: 4. The germline V gene encodes CDR1 LGHDT and CDR2 YNNKEL (reference sequence). The CDR3 runs 14 residues. In DNA form, the CDR3 reads TGTGCCAGCAGCCAAGACAGGGGGCGCGGTGGCTACACCTTC. This translates into CASSQDRGRGGYTF.

The gene calls are TRBV14 and TRBJ2-7, with D uncertain. The CDR3 runs 13 residues. V lost 0 bases and J 4 bases, leaving 7 bases between the germline ends. Looked up from germline, CDR1 is SGHDN and CDR2 is FVKESK. The CDR3 protein is CASSQDPGYEQYF. The DNA of the CDR3 is TGTGCCAGCAGCCAAGATCCGGGTTACGAGCAGTACTTC.

V usage is TRBV2 and J usage is TRBJ2-1; TRBD1 aligns across 11 bases. This CDR3 contains 17 residues. Trimming removed 3 bases from V and 8 bases from J; junction bases left unmatched: 12. The V gene's germline CDR1 is SNHLY and CDR2 FYNNEI. CDR3 amino acids: CASSDILPGQGDDEQFF. The CDR3 nucleotides are TGTGCCAGCAGTGATATCCTTCCGGGACAGGGGGACGATGAGCAGTTCTTC. Full variable domain (rest looked up from reference TRBV2 and TRBJ2-1): EPEVTQTPSHQVTQMGQEVILRCVPISNHLYFYWYRQILGQKVEFLVSFYNNEISEKSEIFDDQFSVERPDGSNFTLKIRSTKLEDSAMYFCASSDILPGQGDDEQFFGPGTRLTVL.

This clone was recorded only once. The V call is TRBV30, the J call TRBJ2-3; TRBD2 agrees at 9 bases. Germline assignment: CDR1 GTSNPN and CDR2 SVGIG (reference sequence). The junction had 16 bases not matched to a gene; V was cut back by 5 bases and J by 4 bases. This CDR3 has 17 residues. This CDR3 is CAWGAVGSGSWADTQYF. The CDR3 bases are TGTGCCTGGGGAGCTGTCGGTAGCGGGAGTTGGGCAGATACGCAGTATTTT.

In this sample, this clone turned up once. This rearrangement joins TRBV5-1 to TRBJ1-2; perhaps TRBD1 as D (5 bases). V was clipped by 3 bases and J by 10 bases, with 19 bases between them. CDR3 length: 14 amino acids. Germline V gene sequence: CDR1 SGHRS, CDR2 YFSETQ. In DNA, the CDR3 is TGCGCCAGCAGCTATACGACGGACACCGGGTACTACACCTTC. Amino acid sequence: CASSYTTDTGYYTF.

The chain combines TRBV12-5 with TRBJ2-7; TRBD2 is a possible D gene (6 bases). Germline-derived CDR1 and CDR2 are LGHNT and FRNRAP. The CDR3 is 16 amino acids. The V end was cut by 2 bases, the J end by 1 base, with 15 bases between. The CDR3 DNA reads as TGTGCTAGTGGTTTGAGACTAGATAGGAGATCCTACGAGCAGTACTTC. Its protein product is CASGLRLDRRSYEQYF.

This clone appeared a single time. The J gene is TRBJ1-1, the V gene TRBV9; D is possibly TRBD1 (5 bases). Germline loops: CDR1 SGDLS, CDR2 YYNGEE. The CDR3 extends over 14 amino acids. V was shortened by 2 bases and J by 2 bases, with 10 bases between the two germline ends. CDR3 sequence: CASSVGGANTEAFF. CDR3 DNA sequence: TGTGCCAGCAGCGTTGGGGGAGCTAACACTGAAGCTTTCTTT. Looking up the rest from reference TRBV9 and TRBJ1-1 gives the full variable domain: DSGVTQTPKHLITATGQRVTLRCSPRSGDLSVYWYQQSLDQGLQFLIQYYNGEERAKGNILERFSAQQFPDLHSELNLSSLELGDSALYFCASSVGGANTEAFFGQGTRLTVV.

The chain couples TRBV4-3 to TRBJ1-6; D is perhaps TRBD1 (5 bases). CDR1 and CDR2 from the germline V gene are LGHNA and YSLEER. This CDR3 comprises 17 residues. V was cut by 0 bases and J by 8 bases, with 17 bases left in between. For the CDR3, the DNA is TGCGCCAGCAGCCAAGATCACACGGGGGGTAGTCATTCACCCCTCCACTTT. Its translation is CASSQDHTGGSHSPLHF.

The chain is built from TRBV6-2 or TRBV6-3 and TRBJ1-2; D is unclear. Germline CDR1 is MNHEY and CDR2 is SVGEGT. V gave up 0 bases and J gave up 0 bases, with 8 bases separating them. CDR3 size: 15 residues. CDR3 loop: CASSYSRATNYGYTF. The CDR3 region has the DNA TGTGCCAGCAGTTACTCGAGAGCCACTAACTATGGCTACACCTTC.

The chain carries TRBV11-3 and TRBJ1-2, with D unresolved. The CDR3 is 14 amino acids. Looked up from germline, CDR1 is SGHNT and CDR2 is YENEEA. V shed 5 bases and J shed 4 bases, with 14 bases lying between them. For the CDR3, the DNA is TGTGCCAGCAGCCAAGACCCGACGGTCTATGGCTACACCTTC. Translated, it gives CASSQDPTVYGYTF.

J is TRBJ2-7 and V is TRBV4-3; 11 bases line up with TRBD2. This CDR3 region has 16 residues. Germline lookup yields CDR1 LGHNA and CDR2 YSLEER. With 1 base clipped from V and 3 bases from J, the junction kept 5 bases outside the gene matches. The CDR3 DNA sequence: TGCGCCAGCAGCCAAGCTCTAGCGGGGGGCTACTACGAGCAGTACTTC. This sequence encodes CASSQALAGGYYEQYF.

This chain connects TRBV19 to TRBJ1-1; D gene ambiguous. V dropped 6 bases and J dropped 1 base, with 9 bases sitting between them. Germline loops: CDR1 LNHDA, CDR2 SQIVND (reference sequence). The CDR3 spans 13 residues. The CDR3: CASRMTRNTEAFF. CDR3 bases: TGTGCCAGTAGGATGACAAGGAACACTGAAGCTTTCTTT.

CDR3 in amino acids: CASSTHSSSYNEQFF. In DNA form, the CDR3 reads TGTGCCAGCAGCACCCACAGTAGCTCCTACAATGAGCAGTTCTTC. J is TRBJ2-1 and V is TRBV9; no clear D gene. CDR3 size: 15 residues. With 4 bases removed from V and 0 bases from J, the gap between germline ends came to 11 bases. From germline, CDR1 is SGDLS and CDR2 YYNGEE.

The rearrangement links TRBV7-6 to TRBJ2-7; 9 positions agree with TRBD1. The J segment lost 3 bases and the V segment lost 4 bases, leaving 1 base of the junction unmatched. CDR3 size: 13 residues. Germline values: CDR1 SGHVS, CDR2 FNYEAQ. CDR3 residues: CASSSTGGYEQYF. CDR3 bases: TGTGCCAGCAGCTCGACAGGGGGCTACGAGCAGTACTTC.

V usage is TRBV5-1 and J usage is TRBJ2-3; perhaps TRBD2 as D (5 bases). There are 14 residues in the CDR3. V lost 4 bases to trimming and J lost 0 bases, with 9 bases between them. Germline CDR1 reads SGHRS; CDR2 reads YFSETQ. CDR3 DNA sequence: TGCGCCAGCAGCGGACTTTCTAGCACAGATACGCAGTATTTT. Its protein is CASSGLSSTDTQYF.

The chain uses TRBV4-3 and TRBJ1-4; D is undetermined. CDR1 and CDR2 (germline): LGHNA, YSLEER. V lost 0 bases and J 8 bases, leaving 7 bases between the germline ends. The CDR3 contains 13 residues. The CDR3 coding sequence is TGCGCCAGCAGCCAAGAACGGGAGGAAAAACTGTTTTTT. This translates into CASSQEREEKLFF.

This clone has just one count. V is TRBV12-5 and J is TRBJ2-3; TRBD2 matches at 10 bases. CDR1 and CDR2 (germline): LGHNT, FRNRAP. J lost 2 bases, V lost 0 bases, and 14 bases had no gene match. The length of the CDR3 is 20 residues. CDR3 in amino acids: CASGLVNKLAGSSNTDTQYF. As DNA, the CDR3 is TGTGCTAGTGGTTTGGTCAACAAACTAGCGGGATCTAGTAACACAGATACGCAGTATTTT.

V is TRBV2 and J is TRBJ1-6; D might be TRBD1 (6 bases). The CDR3 sequence is 14 residues long. CDR1 is SNHLY, CDR2 FYNNEI, per germline. Trimming shortened V by 2 bases and J by 9 bases, and 11 bases separated the two germline ends. The CDR3 nucleotides are TGTGCCAGCAGTGAAACAGGGACCCCTTCACCCCTCCACTTT. It translates to CASSETGTPSPLHF. Drawing the rest from reference TRBV2 and TRBJ1-6, the complete variable domain is EPEVTQTPSHQVTQMGQEVILRCVPISNHLYFYWYRQILGQKVEFLVSFYNNEISEKSEIFDDQFSVERPDGSNFTLKIRSTKLEDSAMYFCASSETGTPSPLHFGNGTRLTVT.

The chain employs TRBV7-8 and TRBJ2-1; D is possibly TRBD1 (6 bases). Germline V lookup: CDR1 SGHVS, CDR2 FQNEAQ. CDR3 length: 14 amino acids. V shed 2 bases and J shed 10 bases, with 15 bases lying between them. The CDR3 region has the DNA TGTGCCAGCAGCTTAATCCCACAGGGTTTCGAGCAGTTCTTC. It encodes CASSLIPQGFEQFF. Filled out from reference TRBV7-8 and TRBJ2-1, the complete variable domain reads GAGVSQSPRYKVAKRGQDVALRCDPISGHVSLFWYQQALGQGPEFLTYFQNEAQLDKSGLPSDRFFAERPEGSVSTLKIQRTQQEDSAVYLCASSLIPQGFEQFFGPGTRLTVL.

The chain uses TRBV24-1 and TRBJ1-1; 7 bases line up with TRBD1. This CDR3 contains 15 residues. V lost 3 bases and J lost 4; bases outside the gene matches: 7. Per germline, CDR1 KGHDR and CDR2 SFDVKD. CDR3: CATSDHNRGGTEAFF. CDR3 DNA sequence: TGTGCCACCAGTGATCACAACAGGGGCGGCACTGAAGCTTTCTTT.

The chain uses TRBV6-2 or TRBV6-3 and TRBJ2-4, with 7 bases that match TRBD1. Unmatched junction bases numbered 6, after V lost 2 bases and J lost 11 bases. The CDR3 sequence is 13 residues long. Per the germline V gene, CDR1 is MNHEY and CDR2 is SVGEGT. CDR3 residues: CASSYPGQSLQYF. The DNA of the CDR3 is TGTGCCAGCAGTTACCCGGGACAGTCTCTTCAGTACTTC.

V and J are TRBV11-2 and TRBJ2-1; D uncertain. Trimming removed 1 base at V and 5 bases at J, with 9 bases between. There are 14 residues in the CDR3. Germline CDR1 is SGHAT and CDR2 is FQNNGV. CDR3 region: CASSLVGRNNEQFF. The DNA for the CDR3 is TGTGCCAGCAGCTTAGTCGGCAGAAACAATGAGCAGTTCTTC.

This chain uses TRBV4-1 with TRBJ1-2, with D possibly being TRBD1 (6 bases). Between the trimmed V and J ends, which lost 4 bases and 1 base, there was a span of 16 bases. This CDR3 has 16 amino acids. Germline values: CDR1 MGHRA, CDR2 YSYEKL. The CDR3, as DNA: TGCGCCAGCAGCCCCGAGGGACACAAATTTAACTATGGCTACACCTTC. Protein: CASSPEGHKFNYGYTF.